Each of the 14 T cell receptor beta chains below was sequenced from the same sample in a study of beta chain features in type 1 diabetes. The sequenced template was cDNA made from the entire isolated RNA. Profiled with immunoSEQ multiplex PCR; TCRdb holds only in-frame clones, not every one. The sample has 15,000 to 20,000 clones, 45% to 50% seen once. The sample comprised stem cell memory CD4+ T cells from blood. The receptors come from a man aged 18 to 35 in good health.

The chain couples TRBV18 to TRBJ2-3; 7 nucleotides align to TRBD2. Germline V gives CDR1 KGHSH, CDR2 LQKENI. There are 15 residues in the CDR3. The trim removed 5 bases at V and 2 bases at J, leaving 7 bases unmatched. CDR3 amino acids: CASSGDSGYTDTQYF. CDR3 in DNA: TGTGCCAGCTCAGGAGATAGCGGGTACACAGATACGCAGTATTTT. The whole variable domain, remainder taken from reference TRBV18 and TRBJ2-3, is NAGVMQNPRHLVRRRGQEARLRCSPMKGHSHVYWYRQLPEEGLKFMVYLQKENIIDESGMPKERFSAEFPKEGPSILRIQQVVRGDSAAYFCASSGDSGYTDTQYFGPGTRLTVL.

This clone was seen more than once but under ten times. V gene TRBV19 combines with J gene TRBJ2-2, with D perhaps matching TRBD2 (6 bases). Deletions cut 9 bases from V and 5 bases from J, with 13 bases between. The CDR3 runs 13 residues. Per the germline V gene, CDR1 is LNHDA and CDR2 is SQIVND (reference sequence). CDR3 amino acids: CASSKAGTGELFF. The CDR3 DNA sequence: TGTGCCAGCAGCAAGGCGGGAACCGGGGAGCTGTTTTTT.

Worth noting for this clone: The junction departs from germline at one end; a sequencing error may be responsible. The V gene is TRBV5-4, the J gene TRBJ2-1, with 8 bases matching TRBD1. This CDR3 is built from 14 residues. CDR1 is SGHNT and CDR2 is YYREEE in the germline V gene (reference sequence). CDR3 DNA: TGTGCCAGCAGCCTAGAAAACGGCGGGACAGGCCTTGTCTTC. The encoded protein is CASSLENGGTGLVF.

The CDR3 loop is CASSPRPGQGIETQYF. The CDR3 coding sequence is TGTGCCAGCAGCCCGAGGCCGGGACAGGGAATAGAGACCCAGTACTTC. The rearrangement uses TRBV7-6 and TRBJ2-5; 9 bases map to TRBD1. The CDR3 is 16 amino acids. Germline CDR1 is SGHVS and CDR2 is FNYEAQ. V shed 5 bases and J 4 bases; nucleotides not matched to a gene: 11.

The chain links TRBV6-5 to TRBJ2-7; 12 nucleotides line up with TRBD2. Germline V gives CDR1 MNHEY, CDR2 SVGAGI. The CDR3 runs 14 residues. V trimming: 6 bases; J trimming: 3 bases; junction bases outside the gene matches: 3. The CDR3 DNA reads TGTGCCAGCAGCAGGACTAGCGGGAACTACGAGCAGTACTTC. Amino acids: CASSRTSGNYEQYF.

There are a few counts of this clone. The CDR3 is CASSKAEPGQGRILRGYTF. The CDR3 nucleotides read TGCGCCAGCAGCAAAGCCGAACCGGGACAGGGTCGCATCTTGCGGGGCTACACCTTC. The chain links TRBV4-3 to TRBJ1-2, with 9 nucleotides matching TRBD1. The V segment lost 5 bases and the J segment 8 bases; nucleotides outside the gene matches: 24. The CDR3 covers 19 residues. CDR1 and CDR2 from the germline V gene are LGHNA and YSLEER.

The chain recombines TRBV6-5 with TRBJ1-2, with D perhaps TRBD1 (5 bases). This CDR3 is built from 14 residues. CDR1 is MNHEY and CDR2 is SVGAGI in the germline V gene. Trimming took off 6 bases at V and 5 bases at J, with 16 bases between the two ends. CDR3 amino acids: CASSSSQGGYGYTF. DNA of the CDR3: TGTGCCAGCAGCTCGTCTCAGGGCGGTTATGGCTACACCTTC.

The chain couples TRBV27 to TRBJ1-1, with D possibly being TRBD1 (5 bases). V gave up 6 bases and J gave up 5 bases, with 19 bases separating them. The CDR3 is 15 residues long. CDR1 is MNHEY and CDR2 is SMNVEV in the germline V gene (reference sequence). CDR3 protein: CASSRTGLGETEAFF. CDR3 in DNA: TGTGCCAGCAGCCGGACGGGACTTGGGGAAACTGAAGCTTTCTTT.

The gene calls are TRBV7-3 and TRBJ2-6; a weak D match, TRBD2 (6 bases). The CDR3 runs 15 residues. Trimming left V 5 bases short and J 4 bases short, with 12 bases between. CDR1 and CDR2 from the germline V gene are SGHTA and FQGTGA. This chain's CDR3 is CASSATGDGANVLTF. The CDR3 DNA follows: TGTGCCAGCAGCGCGACGGGGGACGGGGCCAACGTCCTGACTTTC.

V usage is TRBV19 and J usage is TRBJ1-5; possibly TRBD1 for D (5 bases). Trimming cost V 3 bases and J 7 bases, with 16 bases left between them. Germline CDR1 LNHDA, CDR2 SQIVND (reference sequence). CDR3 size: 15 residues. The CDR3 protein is CASSITAREGQPQHF. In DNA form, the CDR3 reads TGTGCCAGTAGTATTACGGCCAGGGAAGGACAGCCCCAGCATTTT. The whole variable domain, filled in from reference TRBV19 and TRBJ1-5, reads DGGITQSPKYLFRKEGQNVTLSCEQNLNHDAMYWYRQDPGQGLRLIYYSQIVNDFQKGDIAEGYSVSREKKESFPLTVTSAQKNPTAFYLCASSITAREGQPQHFGDGTRLSIL.

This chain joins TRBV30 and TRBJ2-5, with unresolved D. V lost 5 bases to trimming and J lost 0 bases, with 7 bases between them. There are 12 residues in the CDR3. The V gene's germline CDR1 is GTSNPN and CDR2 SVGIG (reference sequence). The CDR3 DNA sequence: TGTGCCTGGGGCAGGTACCAAGAGACCCAGTACTTC. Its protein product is CAWGRYQETQYF.

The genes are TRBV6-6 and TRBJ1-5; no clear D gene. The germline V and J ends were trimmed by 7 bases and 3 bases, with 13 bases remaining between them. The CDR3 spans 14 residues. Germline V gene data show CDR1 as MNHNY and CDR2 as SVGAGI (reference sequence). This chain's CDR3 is CASNSYGPNQPQHF. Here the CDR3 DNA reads TGTGCCAGCAATTCATACGGTCCCAATCAGCCCCAGCATTTT.

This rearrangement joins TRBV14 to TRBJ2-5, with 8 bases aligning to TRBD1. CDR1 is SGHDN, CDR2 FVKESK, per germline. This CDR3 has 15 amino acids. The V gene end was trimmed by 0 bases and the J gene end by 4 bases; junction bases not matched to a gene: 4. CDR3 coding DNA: TGTGCCAGCAGCCAAGAGACAGGGGTGGTAGAGACCCAGTACTTC. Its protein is CASSQETGVVETQYF.

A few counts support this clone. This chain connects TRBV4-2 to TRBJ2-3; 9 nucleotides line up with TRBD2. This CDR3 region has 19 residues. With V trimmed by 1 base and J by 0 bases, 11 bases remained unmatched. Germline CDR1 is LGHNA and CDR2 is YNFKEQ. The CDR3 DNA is TGTGCCAGCAGCCAAGGACATAGCGGGAGTCGCCCTAGCACAGATACGCAGTATTTT. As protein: CASSQGHSGSRPSTDTQYF.